This T cell receptor (beta chain) came from a study of OX40 agonist ivuxolimab in advanced cancers. Study-level information: Checkpoint inhibitors had been given previously to 35% to 50% of patients. Findings and caveats of the study: Clonal expansion among partial responders at 0.1-3.0 mg/kg ranked near the lowest. Nonresponders included some who also had low normalized T-cell clonal expansion.

In germline, CDR1 is SGHDT, CDR2 YYEEEE. The V and J ends lost 0 bases and 7 bases respectively, with 10 bases between them. CDR3 size: 14 residues. Sampling of blood occurred at baseline, cycle 4 day 1, and cycle 7 day 1. With regard to this clone: Its antigen is undetermined.

Assay: immunoSEQ multiplex PCR; the TCRdb copy retains only in-frame clones and omits some. The data show tens of thousands of clones, with approximately 95% seen just once and just over 20% held by the top ten. The sample was CD4+ or CD8+ T cells sorted from blood, taken in a trial of the OX40 agonist ivuxolimab. The source of this sequence is an adult with an advanced solid tumor such as melanoma, head and neck, liver or kidney cancer. The chain joins TRBV5-6 to TRBJ1-4; D possibly corresponds to TRBD1 (5 bases). For the CDR3, the DNA is TGTGCCAGCAGCTTGGGGCAGGGCCTTGAAAAACTGTTTTTT. It translates to CASSLGQGLEKLFF.